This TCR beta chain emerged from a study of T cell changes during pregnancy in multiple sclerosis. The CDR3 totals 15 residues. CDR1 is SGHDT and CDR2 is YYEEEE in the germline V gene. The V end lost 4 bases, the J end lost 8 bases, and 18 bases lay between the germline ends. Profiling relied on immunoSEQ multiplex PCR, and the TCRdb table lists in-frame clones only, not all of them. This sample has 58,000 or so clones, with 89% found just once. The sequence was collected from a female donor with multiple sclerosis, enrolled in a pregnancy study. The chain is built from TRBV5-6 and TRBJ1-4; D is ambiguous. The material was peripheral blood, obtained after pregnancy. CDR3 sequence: CASSRGRGGGEKLFF. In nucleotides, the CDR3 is TGTGCCAGCAGCCGTGGGCGGGGAGGAGGGGAAAAACTGTTTTTT. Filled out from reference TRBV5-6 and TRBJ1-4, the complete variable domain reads DAGVTQSPTHLIKTRGQQVTLRCSPKSGHDTVSWYQQALGQGPQFIFQYYEEEERQRGNFPDRFSGHQFPNYSSELNVNALLLGDSALYLCASSRGRGGGEKLFFGSGTQLSVL.